This passage covers 24 T cell receptor beta chains from one sample sequenced in a study of blood T cells in healthy people across ages. A second PCR, run for about 7 to 11 cycles, used a sample-barcoded 5' primer plus a J-beta primer mix. Each CDR3 protein gets one entry after TCRdb re-called the 5' RACE reads with MiXCR. The repertoire consists of hundreds of thousands of distinct CDR3 sequences, with roughly 48% occurring once and the leading ten covering around 23%. Sequenced input: blood. The receptors were sampled from a man older than 75 in good health.

The gene calls are TRBV5-1 and TRBJ2-7, with 7 bases aligning to TRBD1. Germline values: CDR1 SGHRS, CDR2 YFSETQ. The CDR3 covers 14 residues. Trimming took 1 base from V and 3 from J; bases not matched to a gene: 4. The chain's CDR3 is CASSLQGDYYEQYF. The CDR3 DNA reads as TGCGCCAGCAGCTTGCAGGGGGATTACTACGAGCAGTACTTC.

In its sample, this clonotype was seen a few times. The chain employs TRBV29-1 and TRBJ1-4; a weak D match, TRBD1 (5 bases). The length of the CDR3 is 14 residues. The germline V gene encodes CDR1 SQVTM and CDR2 ANQGSEA. The V and J ends lost 6 bases and 10 bases respectively, with 21 bases between them. CDR3 sequence: CSVKNGTNGPKLFF. The CDR3 nucleotides are TGCAGCGTCAAAAACGGGACCAACGGCCCAAAACTGTTTTTT.

Ten or more counts support this clonotype. The rearrangement joins TRBV9 to TRBJ2-7; 12 nucleotides agree with TRBD2. Looked up from germline, CDR1 is SGDLS and CDR2 is YYNGEE. The V and J ends lost 0 bases and 2 bases, in that order; junction bases with no gene match: 0. CDR3 size: 15 residues. Written as DNA, the CDR3 is TGTGCCAGCAGCGTAGGACTAGCGGGGGCCTACGAGCAGTACTTC. Its translation: CASSVGLAGAYEQYF.

DNA of the CDR3: TGTGCCAGCAGCCCTAGCGGGAGGGAGGGTGAGCAGTTCTTC. Protein sequence: CASSPSGREGEQFF. The rearrangement links TRBV7-3 to TRBJ2-1; TRBD2 aligns across 12 bases. The CDR3 runs to 14 residues. V lost 5 bases and J lost 9; bases outside the gene matches: 5. Germline V gene data show CDR1 as SGHTA and CDR2 as FQGTGA.

The genes are TRBV9 and TRBJ1-1; a possible D gene is TRBD1 (5 bases). This CDR3 is built from 15 residues. Deletions cut 3 bases from V and 6 bases from J, with 18 bases between. In germline, CDR1 is SGDLS, CDR2 YYNGEE. CDR3 residues: CASSGRGGEDAEAFF. DNA of the CDR3: TGTGCCAGCAGCGGAAGGGGTGGTGAGGACGCTGAAGCTTTCTTT.

The chain links TRBV20-1 to TRBJ1-6; possibly TRBD1 for D (6 bases). Germline V gives CDR1 DFQATT, CDR2 SNEGSKA (reference sequence). V was cut by 1 base and J by 5 bases, with 18 bases left in between. This CDR3 region has 17 residues. The CDR3 sequence: CSARAPKADRNNSPLHF. CDR3 DNA: TGCAGTGCTAGAGCCCCCAAAGCGGACAGAAATAATTCACCCCTCCACTTT.

This clonotype was seen a few times. The rearrangement uses TRBV20-1 and TRBJ2-3; 7 nucleotides match TRBD1. The V gene's germline CDR1 is DFQATT and CDR2 SNEGSKA (reference sequence). This CDR3 comprises 14 residues. V shed 3 bases, J shed 4 bases, and the junction held 7 bases outside the gene matches. This CDR3 reads CSASQGVRSDTQYF. For the CDR3, the DNA is TGCAGTGCTAGCCAGGGGGTTCGGTCAGATACGCAGTATTTT.

The V gene is TRBV24-1, the J gene TRBJ2-1; no definite D call. This CDR3 comprises 13 residues. The ends were cut back, 4 bases at V and 9 bases at J, with 12 bases in the middle. Germline V gene sequence: CDR1 KGHDR, CDR2 SFDVKD. CDR3 in DNA: TGTGCCACCAGTGACCACTTAGGGATTGAGCAGTTCTTC. Its translation is CATSDHLGIEQFF.

This clonotype has only a few counts. The chain uses TRBV29-1 and TRBJ2-5, with D tentatively TRBD1 or TRBD2 (5 bases each). Trimming pared 0 bases from V and 0 bases from J, leaving 8 bases between. This CDR3 has 14 residues. Germline V gene sequence: CDR1 SQVTM, CDR2 ANQGSEA. Here the CDR3 DNA reads TGCAGCGTTGAAGATCTGGGGGACCAAGAGACCCAGTACTTC. Translating gives CSVEDLGDQETQYF. The whole variable domain, filled in from reference TRBV29-1 and TRBJ2-5, reads SAVISQKPSRDICQRGTSLTIQCQVDSQVTMMFWYRQQPGQSLTLIATANQGSEATYESGFVIDKFPISRPNLTFSTLTVSNMSPEDSSIYLCSVEDLGDQETQYFGPGTRLLVL.

This chain links TRBV5-1 with TRBJ2-7, with 8 bases identical to TRBD2. The J call may be faulty, since TRBJ2-4 better matches the DNA end. This CDR3 has 16 residues. CDR1 is SGHRS and CDR2 is YFSETQ in the germline V gene. Here the CDR3 DNA reads TGCGCCAGCAGCTTGCTCCTAGCGGGCAACACCAACATTCAGTACTTC. Its protein product is CASSLLLAGNTNIQYF.

The chain combines TRBV3-1 with TRBJ1-6, with 7 bases identical to TRBD1. CDR3 size: 16 residues. Looked up from germline, CDR1 is LGHDT and CDR2 is YNNKEL (reference sequence). V was clipped by 0 bases and J by 10 bases; unmatched bases: 9. For the CDR3, the DNA is TGTGCCAGCAGCCAAGACGTATACAGGGGTGGCTCACCCCTCCACTTT. This encodes CASSQDVYRGGSPLHF. The whole variable domain, filled in from reference TRBV3-1 and TRBJ1-6, reads DTAVSQTPKYLVTQMGNDKSIKCEQNLGHDTMYWYKQDSKKFLKIMFSYNNKELIINETVPNRFSPKSPDKAHLNLHINSLELGDSAVYFCASSQDVYRGGSPLHFGNGTRLTVT.

The chain has TRBV7-3 and TRBJ2-6; D ambiguous. CDR1 is SGHTA, CDR2 FQGTGA, per germline. V dropped 1 base and J dropped 4 bases, with 14 bases sitting between them. The CDR3 is made up of 17 amino acids. The CDR3 spells CASSLNSAGSGANVLTF. The CDR3 coding sequence is TGTGCCAGCAGCTTAAACTCAGCAGGCTCCGGGGCCAACGTCCTGACTTTC.

This sequence joins TRBV6-2 or TRBV6-3 and TRBJ2-7; D ambiguous. Germline V gene sequence: CDR1 MNHEY, CDR2 SVGEGT. The CDR3 sequence is 12 residues long. V shed 7 bases and J shed 2 bases, with 9 bases lying between them. The CDR3 nucleotides read TGTGCCAGCAAGGCAGAGGCCTACGAGCAGTACTTC. It encodes CASKAEAYEQYF.

V is TRBV6-6 and J is TRBJ2-3, with 13 bases matching TRBD2. Per the germline V gene, CDR1 is MNHNY and CDR2 is SVGAGI (reference sequence). CDR3 size: 16 residues. The V gene end was trimmed by 6 bases and the J gene end by 2 bases; junction bases not matched to a gene: 5. The CDR3 loop reads CASSFGTSGNTDTQYF. For the CDR3, the DNA is TGTGCCAGCAGCTTCGGGACTAGCGGGAACACAGATACGCAGTATTTT.

The genes are TRBV7-9 and TRBJ2-7; perhaps TRBD1 as D (6 bases). The length of the CDR3 is 15 residues. Per the germline V gene, CDR1 is SEHNR and CDR2 is FQNEAQ (reference sequence). V was shortened by 2 bases and J by 0 bases, with 11 bases between the two germline ends. CDR3 sequence reads: CASSLWDTSSYEQYF. The CDR3 DNA is TGTGCCAGCAGCTTATGGGACACCAGCTCCTACGAGCAGTACTTC. Together with reference TRBV7-9 and TRBJ2-7, the CDR3 gives the full variable domain: DTGVSQNPRHKITKRGQNVTFRCDPISEHNRLYWYRQTLGQGPEFLTYFQNEAQLEKSRLLSDRFSAERPKGSFSTLEIQRTEQGDSAMYLCASSLWDTSSYEQYFGPGTRLTVT.

The V and J genes are TRBV10-3 and TRBJ2-7, with 8 bases identical to TRBD2. Germline V gene sequence: CDR1 ENHRY, CDR2 SYGVKD. Losses at the gene ends were 2 bases for V and 1 base for J; bases not matched to a gene: 4. The CDR3 is made up of 15 amino acids. CDR3 region: CAISETAGESYEQYF. The CDR3 DNA reads TGTGCCATCAGTGAGACAGCGGGAGAGTCCTACGAGCAGTACTTC.

The chain employs TRBV29-1 and TRBJ2-3; 8 nucleotides align to TRBD1. V was clipped by 4 bases and J by 3 bases; unmatched bases: 6. This CDR3 spans 14 amino acids. The V gene's germline CDR1 is SQVTM and CDR2 ANQGSEA. The CDR3 sequence is CSVVRRGRTDTQYF. The CDR3, as DNA: TGCAGCGTTGTCCGCAGGGGGCGGACAGATACGCAGTATTTT.

This clonotype was recorded many times. The chain uses TRBV6-6 and TRBJ1-5; D not resolved. The CDR3 runs 15 residues. V shed 1 base and J shed 7 bases, with 14 bases lying between them. Germline CDR1 MNHNY, CDR2 SVGAGI (reference sequence). DNA of the CDR3: TGTGCCAGCAGTTACTTGGGTACCGGTCAACAGCCCCAGCATTTT. This codes for CASSYLGTGQQPQHF.

The chain joins TRBV5-1 to TRBJ1-2, with a weak D call TRBD1 (5 bases). CDR3 length equals 12 residues. Trimming pared 5 bases from V and 4 bases from J, leaving 9 bases between. Germline loops: CDR1 SGHRS, CDR2 YFSETQ. CDR3 nucleotide sequence: TGCGCCAGCAGGATCGACAGCTATGGCTACACCTTC. It translates to CASRIDSYGYTF.

This clonotype turned up a few times. The CDR3 DNA reads as TGTGCCAGCAGCTTAGATCTAGTACTGGAGACCCAGTACTTC. Residues: CASSLDLVLETQYF. The chain joins TRBV7-9 to TRBJ2-7; D gene ambiguous. Matching the DNA end better, TRBJ2-5 makes the J call doubtful. Germline lookup yields CDR1 SEHNR and CDR2 FQNEAQ (reference sequence). This CDR3 is built from 14 residues.

The chain recombines TRBV28 with TRBJ1-2, with 7 bases that match TRBD1. The CDR3 length is 15 residues. The V gene's germline CDR1 is MDHEN and CDR2 SYDVKM. After removal of 6 bases from V and 7 bases from J, the junction contained 14 bases not matched to a gene. CDR3 DNA sequence: TGTGCCAGCAGATCCGGGACAGATAAACGTGGTGGCTACACCTTC. Protein: CASRSGTDKRGGYTF.

The rearrangement joins TRBV20-1 to TRBJ2-7; 10 bases fit TRBD1. The junction had 12 bases not matched to a gene; V was cut back by 4 bases and J by 3 bases. The CDR3 is 16 amino acids. CDR1 is DFQATT, CDR2 SNEGSKA, per germline (reference sequence). Written as DNA, the CDR3 is TGCAGTGCTAACCCCCTCGGGACAGGGGCTCACTACGAGCAGTACTTC. This encodes CSANPLGTGAHYEQYF.

In this sample, this clonotype turned up once. The V call is TRBV5-1, the J call TRBJ2-1, with unresolved D. Trimming shortened V by 2 bases and J by 10 bases, and 7 bases separated the two germline ends. The germline CDR1 and CDR2 sequences are SGHRS and YFSETQ. The CDR3 covers 11 residues. The CDR3 nucleotides read TGCGCCAGCAGCTTTGCCCAAGAGCAGTTCTTC. Its protein product is CASSFAQEQFF.

The chain is built from TRBV20-1 and TRBJ2-5; D call uncertain. This CDR3 has 13 residues. V dropped 1 base and J dropped 1 base, with 7 bases sitting between them. Germline V CDR1 and CDR2: DFQATT, SNEGSKA (reference sequence). For the CDR3, the DNA is TGCAGTGCTAGAGGGGCCACCCAAGAGACCCAGTACTTC. Its protein product is CSARGATQETQYF.